This paragraph covers one T cell receptor (beta chain) sequence. Trimming removed 0 bases from V and 0 bases from J, with 12 bases in between. In germline, CDR1 is GTSNPN, CDR2 SVGIG (reference sequence). This CDR3 has 16 amino acids. Amplified TCR beta CDR3 regions came from RNA transcripts. TCR CDR3 underwent first-round RT-PCR with the HTBI primer set. MiXCR was run by TCRdb on the multiplex PCR reads, yielding one entry per CDR3 protein. This sample has 700,000 or so distinct CDR3 sequences, with about a sixth found just once. The data derive from a study of T cells in Graves' hyperthyroidism and ophthalmopathy. Study background: Peripheral blood specimens were obtained at initial diagnosis, prior to any treatment.

The study enrolled patients aged 18 to 65 with newly diagnosed hyperthyroidism of under 2 months' duration. Exclusion of a patient resulted from uncontrolled infection, other autoimmune disease, pregnancy or lactation. Orbital computed tomography, thyroid ultrasound, serum thyroxine and TRAb, and clinical symptoms together informed the diagnoses. The receptor was derived from a man aged 18 to 29 with Graves' hyperthyroidism. Material: blood. The rearrangement joins TRBV30 to TRBJ2-1, with D unresolved. The CDR3, as DNA: TGTGCCTGGAGTGTACGTTTCGGTTACTCCTACAATGAGCAGTTCTTC. Its translation is CAWSVRFGYSYNEQFF.